This TCR beta chain was recorded in a study of blood T cell repertoires in COVID-19. Study in general: In each case, the material was cDNA or gDNA derived from T cells, B-cell-depleted T cells, or PBMCs.

Participants were aged roughly 18 to 89 years from about 25 US areas. Each participant's cohort was designated according to participant-reported clinical history. The germline gives CDR1 DFQATT, CDR2 SNEGSKA (reference sequence). The V gene lost 3 bases and the J gene lost 4 bases, with 10 bases spanning the gap. This CDR3 comprises 13 residues. Clones were sequenced by immunoSEQ multiplex PCR, and TCRdb holds only the in-frame ones, with some missing. The table records roughly 380,000 clones, about 87% of them present only once. The TCR was taken from a young man who had recovered from COVID-19. What was sequenced was PBMCs or T cells enriched from blood (not recorded which). J is TRBJ1-5 and V is TRBV20-1, with D tentatively TRBD1 (6 bases). As DNA, the CDR3 is TGCAGTGCTAGTCACAGGGAGAATCAGCCCCAGCATTTT. It translates to CSASHRENQPQHF.